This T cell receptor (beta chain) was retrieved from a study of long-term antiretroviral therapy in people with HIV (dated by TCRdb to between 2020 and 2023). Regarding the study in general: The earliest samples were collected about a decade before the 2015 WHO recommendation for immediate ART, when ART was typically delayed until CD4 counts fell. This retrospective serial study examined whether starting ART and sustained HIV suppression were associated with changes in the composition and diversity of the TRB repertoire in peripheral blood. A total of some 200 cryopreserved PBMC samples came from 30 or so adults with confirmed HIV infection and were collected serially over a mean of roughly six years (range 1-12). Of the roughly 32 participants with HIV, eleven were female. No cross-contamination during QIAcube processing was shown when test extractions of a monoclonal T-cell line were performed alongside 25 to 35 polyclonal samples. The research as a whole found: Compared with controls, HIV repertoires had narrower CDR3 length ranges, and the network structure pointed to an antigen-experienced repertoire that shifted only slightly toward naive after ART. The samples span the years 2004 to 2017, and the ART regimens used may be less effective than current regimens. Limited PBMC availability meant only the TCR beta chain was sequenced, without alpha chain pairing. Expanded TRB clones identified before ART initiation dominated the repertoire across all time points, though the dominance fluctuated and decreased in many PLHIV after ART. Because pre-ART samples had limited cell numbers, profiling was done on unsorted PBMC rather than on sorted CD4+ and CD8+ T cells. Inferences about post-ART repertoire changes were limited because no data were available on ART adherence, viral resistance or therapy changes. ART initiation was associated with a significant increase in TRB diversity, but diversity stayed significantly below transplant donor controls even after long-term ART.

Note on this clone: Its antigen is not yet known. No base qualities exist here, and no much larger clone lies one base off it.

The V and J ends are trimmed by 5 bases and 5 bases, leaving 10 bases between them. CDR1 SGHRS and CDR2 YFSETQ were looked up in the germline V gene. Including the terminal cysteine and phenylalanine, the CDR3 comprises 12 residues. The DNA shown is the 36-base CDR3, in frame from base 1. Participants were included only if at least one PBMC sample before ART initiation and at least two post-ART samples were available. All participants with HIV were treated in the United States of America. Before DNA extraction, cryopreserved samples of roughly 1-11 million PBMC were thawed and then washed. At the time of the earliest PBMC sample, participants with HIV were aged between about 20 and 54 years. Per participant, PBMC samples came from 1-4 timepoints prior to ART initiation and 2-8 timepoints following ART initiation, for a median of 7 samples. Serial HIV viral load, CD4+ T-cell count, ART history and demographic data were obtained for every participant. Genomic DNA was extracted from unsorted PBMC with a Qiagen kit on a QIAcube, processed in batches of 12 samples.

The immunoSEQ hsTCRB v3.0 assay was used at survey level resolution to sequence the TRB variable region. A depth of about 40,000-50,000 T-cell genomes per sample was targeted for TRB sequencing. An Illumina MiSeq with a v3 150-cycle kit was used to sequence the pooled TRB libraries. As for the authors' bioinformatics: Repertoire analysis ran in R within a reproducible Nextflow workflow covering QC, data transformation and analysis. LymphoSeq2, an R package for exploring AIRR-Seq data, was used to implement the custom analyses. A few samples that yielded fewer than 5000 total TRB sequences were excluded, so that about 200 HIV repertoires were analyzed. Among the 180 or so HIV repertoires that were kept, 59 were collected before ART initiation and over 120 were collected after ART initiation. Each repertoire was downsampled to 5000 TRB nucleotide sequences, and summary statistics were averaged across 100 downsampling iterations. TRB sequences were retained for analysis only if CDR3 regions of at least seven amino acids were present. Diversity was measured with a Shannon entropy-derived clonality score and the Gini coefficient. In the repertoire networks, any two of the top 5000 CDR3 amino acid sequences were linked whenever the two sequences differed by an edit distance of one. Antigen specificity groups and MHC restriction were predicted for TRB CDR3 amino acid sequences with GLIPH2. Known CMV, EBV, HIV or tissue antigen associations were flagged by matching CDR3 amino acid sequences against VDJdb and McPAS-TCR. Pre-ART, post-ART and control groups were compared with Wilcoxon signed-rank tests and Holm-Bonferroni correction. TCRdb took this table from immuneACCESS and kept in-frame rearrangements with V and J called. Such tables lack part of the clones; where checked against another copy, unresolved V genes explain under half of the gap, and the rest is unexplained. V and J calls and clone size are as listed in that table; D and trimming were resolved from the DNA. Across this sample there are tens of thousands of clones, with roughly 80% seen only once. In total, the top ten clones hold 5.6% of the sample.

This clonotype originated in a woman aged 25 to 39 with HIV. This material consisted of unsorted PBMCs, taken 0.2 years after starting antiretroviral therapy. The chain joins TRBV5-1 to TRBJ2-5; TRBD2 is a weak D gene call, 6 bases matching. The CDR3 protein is CASSFRGETQYF. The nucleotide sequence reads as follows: TGCGCCAGCAGTTTTCGGGGGGAGACCCAGTACTTC. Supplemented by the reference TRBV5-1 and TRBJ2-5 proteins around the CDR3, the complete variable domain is KAGVTQTPRYLIKTRGQQVTLSCSPISGHRSVSWYQQTPGQGLQFLFEYFSETQRNKGNFPGRFSGRQFSNSRSEMNVSTLELGDSALYLCASSFRGETQYFGPGTRLLVL.